The 20 T cell receptor beta chains listed next were all sequenced from one sample in a study of spatial heterogeneity in lung cancer. Described time point: blood at routine non-recurrence follow-up after resection. MiXCR was run by TCRdb on the 5' RACE reads, yielding one entry per CDR3 protein. The sample lists nearly 95,000 distinct CDR3 sequences; approximately 19% were seen once. The source material was PBMCs, sampled at follow-up. The source is a male donor with early-stage non-small cell lung cancer.

This clonotype has just a few counts. Just one base apart from a much larger clone, this may be a read error. The genes are TRBV6-5 and TRBJ2-3, with unresolved D. The CDR3 is made up of 13 amino acids. Germline CDR1 and CDR2: MNHEY and SVGAGI. V was cut by 6 bases and J by 0 bases, with 7 bases left in between. The CDR3 here is CASSRRSTDTQYF. Written as DNA, the CDR3 is TGTGCCAGCAGCCGACGGAGCACAGATACGCAGTATTTT.

This clonotype came up a few times. This chain uses TRBV3-1 with TRBJ2-3; D remains ambiguous. Germline V gene lookup returns CDR1 LGHDT and CDR2 YNNKEL (reference sequence). The CDR3 runs to 16 residues. The V end was cut by 6 bases, the J end by 1 base, with 17 bases between. The chain's CDR3 is CASSLTLSFGTDTQYF. CDR3 nucleotide sequence: TGTGCCAGCAGTCTCACTCTGTCTTTCGGCACAGATACGCAGTATTTT.

V usage is TRBV6-6 and J usage is TRBJ2-2; 8 nucleotides align to TRBD1. Trimming removed 5 bases from V and 7 bases from J; junction bases left unmatched: 6. Germline V gene sequence: CDR1 MNHNY, CDR2 SVGAGI (reference sequence). This CDR3 is built from 14 residues. CDR3 sequence reads: CASSPRGQDGELFF. DNA of the CDR3: TGTGCCAGCAGTCCCAGGGGGCAGGACGGGGAGCTGTTTTTT.

The chain has TRBV5-1 and TRBJ2-2, with D perhaps TRBD1 (6 bases). The germline V and J ends were trimmed by 4 bases and 8 bases, with 15 bases remaining between them. The CDR3 is made up of 14 amino acids. Germline V gives CDR1 SGHRS, CDR2 YFSETQ. The CDR3 region has the DNA TGCGCCAGCAGCCTAGACAGGACCGGGGGGGAGCTGTTTTTT. Its protein is CASSLDRTGGELFF.

This clonotype has only a few counts. The chain recombines TRBV19 with TRBJ1-5; D possibly corresponds to TRBD1 (6 bases). This CDR3 has 14 residues. Germline CDR1 and CDR2: LNHDA and SQIVND (reference sequence). V gave up 6 bases and J gave up 3 bases, with 12 bases separating them. The CDR3 loop reads CASSGGTINQPQHF. The CDR3 coding sequence is TGTGCCAGTAGCGGGGGGACAATCAATCAGCCCCAGCATTTT.

This chain links TRBV30 with TRBJ1-1; unclear D gene. This CDR3 has 11 amino acids. Between the trimmed V and J ends, which lost 8 bases and 0 bases, there was a span of 7 bases. Germline CDR1 reads GTSNPN; CDR2 reads SVGIG (reference sequence). The CDR3, as DNA: TGTGCCCTGGAGCTGAACACTGAAGCTTTCTTT. Translated, it gives CALELNTEAFF. Looking up the rest from reference TRBV30 and TRBJ1-1 gives the full variable domain: SQTIHQWPATLVQPVGSPLSLECTVEGTSNPNLYWYRQAAGRGLQLLFYSVGIGQISSEVPQNLSASRPQDRQFILSSKKLLLSDSGFYLCALELNTEAFFGQGTRLTVV.

The rearrangement links TRBV30 to TRBJ1-5; D unclear. Trimming stripped 4 bases from V and 10 bases from J, with 17 bases between. CDR1 GTSNPN and CDR2 SVGIG come from the germline V gene (reference sequence). The CDR3 has 13 residues. The CDR3 coding sequence is TGTGCCTGGACCGGGCCGGCTGTGGGCCCCCAGCATTTT. Its protein is CAWTGPAVGPQHF.

This clonotype was picked up a small number of times. The V call is TRBV29-1, the J call TRBJ2-1; D possibly corresponds to TRBD1 (6 bases). Germline values: CDR1 SQVTM, CDR2 ANQGSEA. Trimming shortened V by 6 bases and J by 8 bases, and 11 bases separated the two germline ends. The length of the CDR3 is 11 residues. CDR3: CSVRWGHEQFF. The CDR3 DNA is TGCAGCGTCCGCTGGGGGCATGAGCAGTTCTTC.

The gene calls are TRBV23-1 and TRBJ1-4; 7 nucleotides line up with TRBD1. TRBV23-1 is an ORF, and what it does is uncertain. With V trimmed by 0 bases and J by 0 bases, 13 bases remained unmatched. The CDR3 sequence is 20 residues long. Here the CDR3 DNA reads TGCGCCAGCAGTCAATCTCTGGGACAGCTCACTTCTGCAACTAATGAAAAACTGTTTTTT. Protein product: CASSQSLGQLTSATNEKLFF.

The chain links TRBV6-5 to TRBJ1-1, with 10 bases fitting TRBD1. Trimming took 6 bases from V and 6 from J; bases not matched to a gene: 10. CDR1 is MNHEY, CDR2 SVGAGI, per germline. This CDR3 spans 15 amino acids. CDR3 in amino acids: CASRRQGALGPEAFF. The CDR3 DNA reads TGTGCCAGCAGGAGACAGGGGGCTTTGGGTCCTGAAGCTTTCTTT.

This clonotype was seen a few times. The rearrangement uses TRBV10-3 and TRBJ1-1; 7 bases are shared with TRBD1. V lost 4 bases and J lost 1; bases outside the gene matches: 6. Germline V gives CDR1 ENHRY, CDR2 SYGVKD. The CDR3 totals 15 residues. The CDR3 spells CAISGAGTANTEAFF. The DNA of the CDR3 is TGTGCCATCAGTGGAGCCGGGACAGCGAACACTGAAGCTTTCTTT.

This clonotype was recorded a few times. The rearrangement links TRBV6-2 or TRBV6-3 to TRBJ1-6; D perhaps matches TRBD1 (6 bases). This CDR3 comprises 14 residues. Per germline, CDR1 MNHEY and CDR2 SVGEGT. V lost 7 bases, J lost 7 bases, and 14 bases lay in between. In DNA, the CDR3 is TGTGCCAGCAATCCCGGACAGTTAAATTCACCCCTCCACTTT. It translates to CASNPGQLNSPLHF.

The rearrangement joins TRBV29-1 to TRBJ2-1; no definite D call. Trimming shortened V by 1 base and J by 10 bases, and 8 bases separated the two germline ends. There are 11 residues in the CDR3. Germline CDR1 is SQVTM and CDR2 is ANQGSEA. DNA for the CDR3: TGCAGCGTTGAAGTGCAGGCAGAGCAGTTCTTC. It codes for CSVEVQAEQFF.

The chain recombines TRBV7-2 with TRBJ2-3; maybe TRBD2 (6 bases). CDR1 and CDR2 from the germline V gene are SGHTA and FQGNSA. Trimming left V 2 bases short and J 0 bases short, with 18 bases between. The CDR3 is made up of 18 amino acids. The CDR3 DNA is TGTGCCAGCAGCTTACGAGCGTCCGGCGGGACGAGCACAGATACGCAGTATTTT. Translating gives CASSLRASGGTSTDTQYF.

This clonotype has only a few counts. The rearrangement links TRBV3-1 to TRBJ2-5, with TRBD2 matching 8 bases. CDR1 is LGHDT and CDR2 is YNNKEL in the germline V gene (reference sequence). The CDR3 has 15 amino acids. Trimming removed 4 bases from V and 2 bases from J; junction bases left unmatched: 6. The CDR3: CASSLLAGGQETQYF. Here the CDR3 DNA reads TGTGCCAGCAGCCTCCTCGCGGGAGGTCAAGAGACCCAGTACTTC.

The chain is built from TRBV3-1 and TRBJ1-1; D gene ambiguous. Trimming shortened V by 0 bases and J by 0 bases, and 11 bases separated the two germline ends. Germline values: CDR1 LGHDT, CDR2 YNNKEL (reference sequence). The CDR3 runs 16 residues. The CDR3 region has the DNA TGTGCCAGCAGCCAAGAACCCAGGAGAATGAACACTGAAGCTTTCTTT. Its translation: CASSQEPRRMNTEAFF.

This clonotype was recorded a few times. The chain recombines TRBV15 with TRBJ2-5; weak D call: TRBD2 (6 bases). The CDR3 loop spans 16 amino acids. The germline V gene encodes CDR1 LNHNV and CDR2 YYDKDF (reference sequence). Trimming pared 5 bases from V and 4 bases from J, leaving 20 bases between. The CDR3 sequence: CATSPGEWSERETQYF. CDR3 DNA sequence: TGTGCCACCAGCCCGGGGGAGTGGTCGGAGCGAGAGACCCAGTACTTC.

The rearrangement uses TRBV7-6 and TRBJ2-5; D ambiguous. The germline V gene has CDR1 SGHVS and CDR2 FNYEAQ. CDR3 length: 14 amino acids. With 6 bases removed from V and 1 base from J, the gap between germline ends came to 12 bases. CDR3 in DNA: TGTGCCAGCAGTCTGAGACCCCTCCAAGAGACCCAGTACTTC. Residues: CASSLRPLQETQYF.

As to this clonotype: This may be a read error: a much more frequent sequence differs by one nucleotide. The genes are TRBV20-1 and TRBJ2-3; D uncertain. Germline V CDR1 and CDR2: DFQATT, SNEGSKA (reference sequence). This CDR3 contains 14 residues. CDR3 sequence (DNA): TGCAGTGCCCCGGGCCCCGTAAGCCCAGATACGCATTATTTT. Its translation is CSAPGPVSPDTHYF.

Only a few counts were recorded for this clonotype. The chain is built from TRBV29-1 and TRBJ1-5; D not resolved. The V gene lost 6 bases and the J gene lost 6 bases, with 15 bases spanning the gap. The CDR3 contains 13 residues. Germline loops: CDR1 SQVTM, CDR2 ANQGSEA. The CDR3 DNA sequence: TGCAGCGTCGTAGCCGGGTTGGGTCAGCCCCAGCATTTT. The encoded protein is CSVVAGLGQPQHF.